This TCR beta chain was sequenced during a study of T cell responses to AZD1222 COVID-19 vaccine (dated by TCRdb to the early 2020s). For the study in its entirety: AZD1222 recipients with second doses at about 4 weeks or about 12 weeks were pooled, because spike-specific TCR depth and breadth did not differ between schedules. TCR sequencing covered fewer than 250 trial participants: 200 to 220 given two doses of AZD1222 and about 26 given two doses of MenACWY control vaccine. Trial participants were enrolled by age into 18-55, 56-69 and 70-plus year subgroups, with approximately 160, 26 and 62 TCR-sequenced participants respectively.

Reading the label with the study, this specimen's time point is: baseline before first vaccination. Vaccinee samples came from UK trials COV001 and COV002, including a single-blind randomized controlled phase 2/3 trial of AZD1222 (ChAdOx1 nCoV-19) in healthy adults. Trial participant PBMC samples were collected at day 0 and day 28 after the second dose for TCRbeta chain sequencing. The CDR3 regions of human TCRbeta chains were subjected to immunosequencing. On the study's bioinformatics: Repertoire TCRs were checked for matches against a reference library of SARS-CoV-2-specific TCRs that had been generated using the MIRA antigen-specificity platform. Breadth meant the fraction of unique TCRs that were SARS-CoV-2-associated, whereas depth meant the fraction of total T cells that were SARS-CoV-2-associated. Each spike-specific TCR was assigned to its reactive spike region and to a CD4 or CD8 class using the MIRA data. Log10-transformed breadth and depth values were compared by one-way ANOVA with Sidak's multiple comparisons tests. The source is immuneACCESS, and TCRdb retained only in-frame sequences with V and J called. Part of the clones is not carried over; for the studies checked, unresolved V genes explain less than half of this, and the remainder is unexplained. The DNA was the basis for D and trimming; V, J and clone size are from that table. In this sample the table shows about 110,000 clones, 91% of which occur a single time. The top ten clones comprise approximately 7.6% of the sample.

V sheds 0 bases and J sheds 5 bases, leaving 13 bases between their ends. CDR1 and CDR2, per the germline V gene (reference sequence), are LNHDA and SQIVND. Including cysteine and phenylalanine, the CDR3 has 15 amino acids. The only DNA kept is the CDR3, 45 bases in frame from the first base. Here is what the overall study found, with its caveats: After two AZD1222 doses, spike-specific TCR breadth and depth were significantly higher than at day 0 and than in MenACWY recipients. In the small 56-69-year group, the increase in depth fell short of significance, most likely because of low power. Participants were mostly white British, with more females than males. The authors suggested clonal diversity may have been underestimated. The vaccine-associated CD4 TCRs covered the entire spike protein, and the dominant responses fell in regions 160-218 and 743-854. Reportedly, almost half of the unique spike-specific TCRs recognized epitopes lying outside the regions that are mutated in the B.1.351 and B.1.1.7 variants. Because no samples from the day 14 peak response were available, repertoires could be characterized only after the peak T cell response. Conclusions about previously exposed vaccinees were limited because only a handful of AZD1222 recipients were SARS-CoV-2 seropositive at baseline.

Comments on this clone: Its antigen is currently not known. No base quality values were provided; no much bigger clone lies one nucleotide off.

This TCR was sampled from an adult in good health. The V and J segments used are TRBV19 and TRBJ1-1; possibly the D gene is TRBD1, per 6 matching bases. This specimen consisted of peripheral blood, obtained on day 0 of AZD1222 vaccination. The CDR3 in this case is CASSIEGGATTEAFF. The DNA sequence is as follows: TGTGCCAGTAGTATAGAGGGGGGGGCGACGACTGAAGCTTTCTTT.